A single sample is the source of the 10 T cell receptor beta chains below, sequenced in a study of T cells in Graves' hyperthyroidism and ophthalmopathy. It was RNA transcripts that yielded the amplified TCR beta CDR3 regions. When the TCR CDR3 underwent first-round RT-PCR, the HTBI primer set was used. In TCRdb, the multiplex PCR reads were re-called with MiXCR into one record per CDR3 protein. The repertoire consists of 600,000 to 750,000 distinct CDR3 sequences, with 17% occurring once and the leading ten covering 15% to 17%. Sequenced input: blood. The receptors stem from a man aged 50 to 60 with Graves' hyperthyroidism.

V is TRBV29-1 and J is TRBJ2-3, with TRBD2 matching 8 bases. CDR1 is SQVTM, CDR2 ANQGSEA, per germline. The CDR3 runs to 12 residues. V gave up 8 bases and J gave up 4 bases; unmatched junction bases: 5. The chain's CDR3 is CSPREGPDTQYF. The CDR3 bases are TGCAGCCCCCGGGAGGGGCCAGATACGCAGTATTTT.

Comments on this clonotype: Since a much larger clone is just one base distant, this may be a read error. This chain connects TRBV5-1 to TRBJ2-3, with D unresolved. Germline V gene sequence: CDR1 SGHRS, CDR2 YFSETQ. This CDR3 has 17 amino acids. DNA for the CDR3: TGCGCCAGCGGCTTGGAGATTTCCGGCGGTAGCACAGATACGCAGTATTTT. The encoded protein is CASGLEISGGSTDTQYF. The variable domain in full, with the rest retrieved from reference TRBV5-1 and TRBJ2-3, is KAGVTQTPRYLIKTRGQQVTLSCSPISGHRSVSWYQQTPGQGLQFLFEYFSETQRNKGNFPGRFSGRQFSNSRSEMNVSTLELGDSALYLCASGLEISGGSTDTQYFGPGTRLTVL.

A word on this clonotype: This may arise from a read error, as a much more abundant clone is one base away. The V call is TRBV7-2, the J call TRBJ2-3; D gene unclear. Trimming shortened V by 11 bases and J by 0 bases, and 18 bases separated the two germline ends. The CDR3 is 15 residues long. The germline gives CDR1 SGHTA, CDR2 FQGNSA. The CDR3 nucleotides are TGTGCCGGCAACCTAATGGGTCCTAGCACAGATACGCAGTATTTT. As protein: CAGNLMGPSTDTQYF. Full variable domain (remainder filled in from reference TRBV7-2 and TRBJ2-3): GAGVSQSPSNKVTEKGKDVELRCDPISGHTALYWYRQSLGQGLEFLIYFQGNSAPDKSGLPSDRFSAERTGGSVSTLTIQRTQQEDSAVYLCAGNLMGPSTDTQYFGPGTRLTVL.

This clonotype appeared a few times. The V and J genes are TRBV18 and TRBJ2-7, with D maybe TRBD1 (6 bases). CDR3 length equals 15 residues. Germline loops: CDR1 KGHSH, CDR2 LQKENI. V dropped 3 bases and J dropped 2 bases, with 14 bases sitting between them. CDR3 residues: CASSPPSGHPYEQYF. The CDR3 coding sequence is TGTGCCAGCTCACCGCCTTCGGGACACCCCTACGAGCAGTACTTC. The full variable domain, its missing parts supplied by reference TRBV18 and TRBJ2-7, is NAGVMQNPRHLVRRRGQEARLRCSPMKGHSHVYWYRQLPEEGLKFMVYLQKENIIDESGMPKERFSAEFPKEGPSILRIQQVVRGDSAAYFCASSPPSGHPYEQYFGPGTRLTVT.

The chain joins TRBV24-1 to TRBJ2-2, with TRBD1 matching over 7 bases. Germline-derived CDR1 and CDR2 are KGHDR and SFDVKD. The CDR3 is 16 residues long. V trimming: 4 bases; J trimming: 4 bases; junction bases outside the gene matches: 8. The chain's CDR3 is CATSENDRVSTGELFF. Written as DNA, the CDR3 is TGTGCCACCAGTGAAAATGACAGGGTCAGCACCGGGGAGCTGTTTTTT.

In its sample, this clonotype was seen many times. The V and J genes are TRBV27 and TRBJ2-7; D call uncertain. The germline V gene encodes CDR1 MNHEY and CDR2 SMNVEV (reference sequence). Trimming stripped 6 bases from V and 2 bases from J, with 14 bases between. CDR3 size: 14 residues. The CDR3 spells CASSSIDRTYEQYF. The CDR3 coding sequence is TGTGCCAGCAGCAGCATCGACCGTACCTACGAGCAGTACTTC.

This clonotype was observed at least ten times. The genes are TRBV2 and TRBJ2-7, with 7 bases that match TRBD1. CDR1 and CDR2 from the germline V gene are SNHLY and FYNNEI. The CDR3 is 14 amino acids. The junction had 7 bases not matched to a gene; V was cut back by 6 bases and J by 2 bases. CDR3 sequence (DNA): TGTGCCAGCAGAGAAACGACAGGGACCTACGAGCAGTACTTC. Encoded protein: CASRETTGTYEQYF.

The table lists this clonotype with a few counts. CDR3 bases: TGTGCCAGCAGTCGAGCGGGGTCGGCCAAAAACATTCAGTACTTC. Residues: CASSRAGSAKNIQYF. The gene calls are TRBV6-2 or TRBV6-3 and TRBJ2-4, with 7 bases matching TRBD2. Germline values: CDR1 MNHEY, CDR2 SVGEGT. CDR3 length: 15 amino acids. V lost 5 bases to trimming and J lost 1 base; unmatched junction nucleotides: 5.

This clonotype has at least ten counts. The chain combines TRBV28 with TRBJ2-7; D tentatively reads TRBD1 or TRBD2 (5 bases each). The CDR3 spans 13 residues. The V end lost 5 bases, the J end lost 2 bases, and 10 bases lay between the germline ends. In germline, CDR1 is MDHEN, CDR2 SYDVKM. The CDR3 sequence: CASSGTATYEQYF. Here the CDR3 DNA reads TGTGCCAGCAGTGGGACCGCGACCTACGAGCAGTACTTC.

In this sample, this clonotype turned up a few times. This sequence joins TRBV28 and TRBJ1-3, with D perhaps TRBD1 (5 bases). V lost 7 bases and J 2 bases, leaving 12 bases between the germline ends. The CDR3 loop spans 14 amino acids. Germline CDR1 MDHEN, CDR2 SYDVKM. Written as DNA, the CDR3 is TGTGCCAGCACGTGGAGGGGTGCTGGAAACACCATATATTTT. It codes for CASTWRGAGNTIYF.